This T cell receptor (beta chain) came from a study of T cells in localized non-small cell lung cancer. Method: immunoSEQ multiplex PCR; TCRdb's copy keeps in-frame clones and lacks some. Among 35,000 or so clones listed, around 88% were seen once. Details on this clone: Its antigen is as yet unknown.

The CDR3 covers 13 residues. The germline CDR1 and CDR2 sequences are SGHRS and YFSETQ. After removal of 4 bases from V and 1 base from J, the junction contained 1 base not matched to a gene. Study results and limitations: Longer overall survival associated with higher blood T cell density; shorter survival with higher adjacent-lung clonality. Appearing in adjacent lung were a median about 60 of the top 100 tumor clones. Owing to sequencing of a solitary tumor region, heterogeneity cannot be discounted.

Material: peripheral blood, obtained before any cancer treatment. The rearrangement uses TRBV5-1 and TRBJ2-5, with TRBD2 matching 7 bases. This sequence originates from a woman aged 35 to 69 with stage I lung adenocarcinoma. Here the CDR3 DNA reads TGCGCCAGCAGCCGGGAGGTCCAAGAGACCCAGTACTTC. As protein: CASSREVQETQYF. Variable domain in full (rest from reference TRBV5-1 and TRBJ2-5): KAGVTQTPRYLIKTRGQQVTLSCSPISGHRSVSWYQQTPGQGLQFLFEYFSETQRNKGNFPGRFSGRQFSNSRSEMNVSTLELGDSALYLCASSREVQETQYFGPGTRLLVL.